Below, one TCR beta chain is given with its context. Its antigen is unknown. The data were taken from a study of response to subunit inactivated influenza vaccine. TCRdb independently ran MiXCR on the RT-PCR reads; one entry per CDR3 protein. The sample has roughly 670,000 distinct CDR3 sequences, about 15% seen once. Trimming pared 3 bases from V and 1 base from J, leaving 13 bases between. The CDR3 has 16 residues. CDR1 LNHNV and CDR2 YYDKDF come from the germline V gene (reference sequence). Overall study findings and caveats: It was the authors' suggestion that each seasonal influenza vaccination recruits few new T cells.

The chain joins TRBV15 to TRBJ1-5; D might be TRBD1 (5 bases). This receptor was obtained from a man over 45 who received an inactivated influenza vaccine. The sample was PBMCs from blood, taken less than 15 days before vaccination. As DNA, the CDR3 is TGTGCCACCAGCAGCGCATTCGGGACGAGCAATCAGCCCCAGCATTTT. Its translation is CATSSAFGTSNQPQHF.